This T cell receptor beta chain was identified in a study of spatial heterogeneity in lung cancer. Overall study context: In tumor regions TCR transcript counts correlated strongly with a matched bulk RNA-seq T cell module score.

Trimming took off 6 bases at V and 0 bases at J, with 17 bases between the two ends. This CDR3 is built from 17 residues. In TCRdb, the 5' RACE reads were re-called with MiXCR into one record per CDR3 protein. The repertoire has about 18,000 distinct CDR3 sequences, 9.5% to 10% of them found once; the top ten carry less than 25%. Time point of the sample: sample taken at primary tumor resection. In each case, whole RNA from tumor, nontumor lung or frozen PBMC was sequenced unsorted. Study-wide findings and caveats: As ubiquitous and regional nonsynonymous mutations varied, counts of ubiquitous and regional expanded TCRs tracked them, respectively. Expanded alpha and beta TCR counts within tumors tracked tumor mutation counts.

This clonotype came up a few times. Its antigen is still unknown. This beta chain is off target for a library built for alpha chains, so its abundance means little. Sequencing was performed on lung tumor tissue, taken at surgery. This sequence was found in a female donor with early-stage non-small cell lung cancer. The J gene is TRBJ1-4, the V gene TRBV12-3 or TRBV12-4; a weak D match, TRBD1 (6 bases). CDR3 sequence (DNA): TGTGCCAGCAGCCCCCAGAGGGGGGCAGCAACTAATGAAAAACTGTTTTTT. Protein product: CASSPQRGAATNEKLFF.